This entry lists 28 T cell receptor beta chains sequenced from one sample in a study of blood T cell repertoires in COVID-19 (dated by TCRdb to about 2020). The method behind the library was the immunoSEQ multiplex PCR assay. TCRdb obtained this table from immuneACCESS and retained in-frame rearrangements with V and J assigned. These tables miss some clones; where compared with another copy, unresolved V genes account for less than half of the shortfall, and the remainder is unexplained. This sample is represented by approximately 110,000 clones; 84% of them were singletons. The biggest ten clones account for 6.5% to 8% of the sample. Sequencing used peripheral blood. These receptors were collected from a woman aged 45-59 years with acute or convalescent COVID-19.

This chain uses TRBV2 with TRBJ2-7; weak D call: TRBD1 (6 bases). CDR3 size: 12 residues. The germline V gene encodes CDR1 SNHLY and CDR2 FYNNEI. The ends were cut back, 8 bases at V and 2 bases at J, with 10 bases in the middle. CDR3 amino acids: CASSRGPYEQYF. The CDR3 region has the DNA TGTGCCAGCTCCAGGGGACCCTACGAGCAGTACTTC.

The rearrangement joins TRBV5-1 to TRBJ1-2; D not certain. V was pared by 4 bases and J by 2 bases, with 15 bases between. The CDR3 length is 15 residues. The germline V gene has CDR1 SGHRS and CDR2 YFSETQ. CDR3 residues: CASSPRYEENYGYTF. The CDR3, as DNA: TGCGCCAGCAGCCCCAGATATGAGGAAAACTATGGCTACACCTTC.

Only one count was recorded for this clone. CDR3 DNA sequence: TGTGCCAGCAGCCCGCCGCTCGGGAGGCCGAACACTGAAGCTTTCTTT. Encoded protein: CASSPPLGRPNTEAFF. The rearrangement uses TRBV7-6 and TRBJ1-1; D is unclear. Germline V gene lookup returns CDR1 SGHVS and CDR2 FNYEAQ. The length of the CDR3 is 16 residues. Trimming pared 5 bases from V and 1 base from J, leaving 17 bases between.

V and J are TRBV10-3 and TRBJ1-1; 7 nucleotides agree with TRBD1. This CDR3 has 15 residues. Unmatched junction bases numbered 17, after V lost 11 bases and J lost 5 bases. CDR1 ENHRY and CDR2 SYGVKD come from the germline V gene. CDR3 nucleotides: TGTGCCTCTAACCCCGGGGCAGGGGGAGTAACTGAAGCTTTCTTT. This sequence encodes CASNPGAGGVTEAFF.

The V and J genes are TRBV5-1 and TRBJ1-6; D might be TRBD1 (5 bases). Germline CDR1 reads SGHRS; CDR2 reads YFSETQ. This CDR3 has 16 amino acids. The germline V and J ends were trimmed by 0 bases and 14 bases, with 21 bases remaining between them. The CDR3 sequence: CASSLAAGVDGHSLHF. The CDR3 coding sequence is TGCGCCAGCAGCTTGGCCGCGGGGGTCGACGGACATTCCCTCCACTTT.

The CDR3 nucleotides read TGTGCCAGCAGCTTAGCGGCTAGCGGGGGGGCCAAGGAGACCCAGTACTTC. This encodes CASSLAASGGAKETQYF. This rearrangement joins TRBV13 to TRBJ2-5; TRBD2 aligns across 12 bases. V lost 1 base and J lost 5; bases outside the gene matches: 8. The CDR3 consists of 17 residues. From germline, CDR1 is PRHDT and CDR2 FYEKMQ (reference sequence).

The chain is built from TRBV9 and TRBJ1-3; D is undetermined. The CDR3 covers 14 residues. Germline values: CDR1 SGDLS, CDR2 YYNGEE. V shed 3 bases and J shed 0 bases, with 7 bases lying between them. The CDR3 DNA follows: TGTGCCAGCAGCGAATATTACTCTGGAAACACCATATATTTT. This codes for CASSEYYSGNTIYF.

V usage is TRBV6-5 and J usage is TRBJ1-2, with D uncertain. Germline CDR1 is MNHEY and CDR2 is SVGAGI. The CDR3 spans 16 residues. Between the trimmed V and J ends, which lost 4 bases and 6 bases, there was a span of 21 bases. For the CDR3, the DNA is TGTGCCAGCAGTTCCCCAAGCGGGGTGGTTTCTAATGGCTACACCTTC. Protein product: CASSSPSGVVSNGYTF.

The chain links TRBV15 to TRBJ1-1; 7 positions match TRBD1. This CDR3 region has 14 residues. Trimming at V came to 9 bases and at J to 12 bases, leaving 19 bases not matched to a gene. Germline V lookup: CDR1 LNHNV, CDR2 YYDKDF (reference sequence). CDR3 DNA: TGTGCCACAAACAGGGGCAGGCAGGAGGTTTGGACTTTCTTT. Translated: CATNRGRQEVWTFF.

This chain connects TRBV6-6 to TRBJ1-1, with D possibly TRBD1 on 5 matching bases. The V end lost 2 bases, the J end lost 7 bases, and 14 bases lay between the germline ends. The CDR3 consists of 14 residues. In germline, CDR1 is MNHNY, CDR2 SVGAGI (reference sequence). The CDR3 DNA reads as TGTGCCAGCAGTTACGACACTGGTCAGGGTGAAGCTTTCTTT. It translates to CASSYDTGQGEAFF.

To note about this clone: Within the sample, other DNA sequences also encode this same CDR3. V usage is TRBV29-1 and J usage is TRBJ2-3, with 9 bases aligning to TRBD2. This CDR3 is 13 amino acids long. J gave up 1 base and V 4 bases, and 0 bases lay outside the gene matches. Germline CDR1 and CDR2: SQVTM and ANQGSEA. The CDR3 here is CSVGLAGTDTQYF. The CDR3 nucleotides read TGCAGCGTTGGACTAGCGGGCACAGATACGCAGTATTTT.

CDR3 nucleotides: TGTGCCAGCAGCCAAGCGGTAGGGGAAGGCTACACCTTC. Its protein product is CASSQAVGEGYTF. This chain joins TRBV3-1 (or the pseudogene TRBV3-2) and TRBJ1-2, with D perhaps TRBD1 (5 bases). Germline CDR1 LGHDT, CDR2 YNNKEL (reference sequence). The CDR3 totals 13 residues. Trimming removed 1 base at V and 8 bases at J, with 11 bases between.

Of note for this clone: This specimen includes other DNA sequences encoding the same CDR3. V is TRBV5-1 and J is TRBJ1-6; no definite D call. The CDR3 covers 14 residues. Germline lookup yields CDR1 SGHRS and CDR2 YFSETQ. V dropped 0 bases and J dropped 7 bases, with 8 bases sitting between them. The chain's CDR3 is CASSLGGGNSPLHF. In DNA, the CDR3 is TGCGCCAGCAGCTTGGGTGGAGGCAATTCACCCCTCCACTTT.

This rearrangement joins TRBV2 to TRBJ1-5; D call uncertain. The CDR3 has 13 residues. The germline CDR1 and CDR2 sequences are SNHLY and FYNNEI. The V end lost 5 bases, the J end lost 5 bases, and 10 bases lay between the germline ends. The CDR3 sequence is CASSRQDYQPQHF. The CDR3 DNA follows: TGTGCCAGCAGTAGACAAGATTATCAGCCCCAGCATTTT.

CDR3 region: CAISVGTGYNEQFF. The CDR3 DNA follows: TGTGCCATCAGTGTTGGGACAGGCTACAATGAGCAGTTCTTC. V is TRBV10-3 and J is TRBJ2-1; 8 bases match TRBD1. Looked up from germline, CDR1 is ENHRY and CDR2 is SYGVKD. V lost 4 bases to trimming and J lost 3 bases; unmatched junction nucleotides: 2. The CDR3 loop spans 14 amino acids.

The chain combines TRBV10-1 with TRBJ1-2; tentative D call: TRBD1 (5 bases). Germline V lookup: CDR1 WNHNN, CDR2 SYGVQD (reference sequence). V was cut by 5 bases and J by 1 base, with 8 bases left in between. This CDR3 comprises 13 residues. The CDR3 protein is CASSPDSNYGYTF. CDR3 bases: TGCGCCAGCAGTCCTGACAGTAACTATGGCTACACCTTC.

The CDR3 DNA sequence: TGTGCCAGCAGTGAAGGCGGGGGGGCCTATGAGACCCAGTACTTC. Its protein product is CASSEGGGAYETQYF. This chain links TRBV2 with TRBJ2-5; 9 nucleotides line up with TRBD2. The CDR3 is made up of 15 amino acids. The germline gives CDR1 SNHLY, CDR2 FYNNEI. Unmatched junction bases numbered 5, after V lost 1 base and J lost 5 bases. The complete variable domain, with remaining parts taken from reference TRBV2 and TRBJ2-5, reads EPEVTQTPSHQVTQMGQEVILRCVPISNHLYFYWYRQILGQKVEFLVSFYNNEISEKSEIFDDQFSVERPDGSNFTLKIRSTKLEDSAMYFCASSEGGGAYETQYFGPGTRLLVL.

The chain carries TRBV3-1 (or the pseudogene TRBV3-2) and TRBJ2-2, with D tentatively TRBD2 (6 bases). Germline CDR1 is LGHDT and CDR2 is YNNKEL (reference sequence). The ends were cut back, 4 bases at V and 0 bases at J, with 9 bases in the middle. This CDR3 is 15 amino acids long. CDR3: CASSPGLTNTGELFF. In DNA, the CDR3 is TGTGCCAGCAGCCCGGGACTCACGAACACCGGGGAGCTGTTTTTT.

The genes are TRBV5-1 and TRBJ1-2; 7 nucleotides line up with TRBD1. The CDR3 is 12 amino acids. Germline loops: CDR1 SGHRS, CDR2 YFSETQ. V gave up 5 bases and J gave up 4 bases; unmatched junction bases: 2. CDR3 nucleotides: TGCGCCAGCAGTGACAGGGTCTATGGCTACACCTTC. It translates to CASSDRVYGYTF. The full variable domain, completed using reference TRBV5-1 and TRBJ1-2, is KAGVTQTPRYLIKTRGQQVTLSCSPISGHRSVSWYQQTPGQGLQFLFEYFSETQRNKGNFPGRFSGRQFSNSRSEMNVSTLELGDSALYLCASSDRVYGYTFGSGTRLTVV.

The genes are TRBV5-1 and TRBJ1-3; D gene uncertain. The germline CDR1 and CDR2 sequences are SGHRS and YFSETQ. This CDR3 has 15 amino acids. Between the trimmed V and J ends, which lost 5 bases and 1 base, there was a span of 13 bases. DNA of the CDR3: TGCGCCAGCAGGTCCGCAGGCACTTCTGGAAACACCATATATTTT. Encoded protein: CASRSAGTSGNTIYF.

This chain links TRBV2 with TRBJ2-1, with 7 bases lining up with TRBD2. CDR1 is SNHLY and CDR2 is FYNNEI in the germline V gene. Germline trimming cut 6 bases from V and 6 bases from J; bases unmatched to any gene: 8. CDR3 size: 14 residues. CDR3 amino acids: CASRPPAGSNEQFF. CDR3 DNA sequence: TGTGCCAGCAGGCCCCCAGCGGGGTCCAATGAGCAGTTCTTC.

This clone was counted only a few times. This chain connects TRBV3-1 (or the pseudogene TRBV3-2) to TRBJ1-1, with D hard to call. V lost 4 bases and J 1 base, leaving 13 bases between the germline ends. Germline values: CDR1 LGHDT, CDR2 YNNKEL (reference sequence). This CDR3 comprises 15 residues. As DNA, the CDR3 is TGTGCCAGCAGCCCCTCTTCAGGTTCGAACACTGAAGCTTTCTTT. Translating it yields CASSPSSGSNTEAFF.

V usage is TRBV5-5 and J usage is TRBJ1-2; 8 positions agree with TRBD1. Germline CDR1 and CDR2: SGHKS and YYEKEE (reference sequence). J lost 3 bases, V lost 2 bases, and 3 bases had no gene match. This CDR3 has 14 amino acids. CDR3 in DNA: TGTGCCAGCAGCTTATTACAGGGGGACTATGGCTACACCTTC. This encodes CASSLLQGDYGYTF. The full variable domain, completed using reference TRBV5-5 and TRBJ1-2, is DAGVTQSPTHLIKTRGQQVTLRCSPISGHKSVSWYQQVLGQGPQFIFQYYEKEERGRGNFPDRFSARQFPNYSSELNVNALLLGDSALYLCASSLLQGDYGYTFGSGTRLTVV.

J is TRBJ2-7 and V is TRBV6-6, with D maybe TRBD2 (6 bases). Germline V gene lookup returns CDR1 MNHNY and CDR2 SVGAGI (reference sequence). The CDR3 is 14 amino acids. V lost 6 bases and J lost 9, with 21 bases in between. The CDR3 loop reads CASRLQVPGSGQYF. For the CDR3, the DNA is TGTGCCAGCAGGTTACAGGTCCCGGGTAGCGGGCAGTACTTC.

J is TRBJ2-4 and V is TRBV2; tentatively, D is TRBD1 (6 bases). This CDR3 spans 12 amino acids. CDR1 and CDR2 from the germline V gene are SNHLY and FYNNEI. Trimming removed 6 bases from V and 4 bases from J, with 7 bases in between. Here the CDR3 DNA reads TGTGCCAGCAGCGGACAGAAAAACATTCAGTACTTC. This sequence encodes CASSGQKNIQYF.

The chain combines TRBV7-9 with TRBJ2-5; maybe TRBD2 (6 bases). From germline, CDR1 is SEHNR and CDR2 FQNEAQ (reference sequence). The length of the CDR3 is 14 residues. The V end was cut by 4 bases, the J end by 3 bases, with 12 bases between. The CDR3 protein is CASSYGGTKETQYF. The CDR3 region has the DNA TGTGCCAGCAGCTACGGGGGAACAAAAGAGACCCAGTACTTC.

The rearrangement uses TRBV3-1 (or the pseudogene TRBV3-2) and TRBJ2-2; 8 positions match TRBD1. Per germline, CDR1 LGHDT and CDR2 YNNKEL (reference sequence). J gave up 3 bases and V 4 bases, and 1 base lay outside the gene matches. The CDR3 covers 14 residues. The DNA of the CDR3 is TGTGCCAGCAGCCGGACAGGGTACACCGGGGAGCTGTTTTTT. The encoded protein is CASSRTGYTGELFF.

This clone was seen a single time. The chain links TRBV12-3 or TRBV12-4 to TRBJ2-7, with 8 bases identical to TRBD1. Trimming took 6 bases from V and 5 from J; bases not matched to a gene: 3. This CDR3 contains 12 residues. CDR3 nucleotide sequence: TGTGCCAGCAGCCTGACAGGGGACGAGCAGTACTTC. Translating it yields CASSLTGDEQYF.